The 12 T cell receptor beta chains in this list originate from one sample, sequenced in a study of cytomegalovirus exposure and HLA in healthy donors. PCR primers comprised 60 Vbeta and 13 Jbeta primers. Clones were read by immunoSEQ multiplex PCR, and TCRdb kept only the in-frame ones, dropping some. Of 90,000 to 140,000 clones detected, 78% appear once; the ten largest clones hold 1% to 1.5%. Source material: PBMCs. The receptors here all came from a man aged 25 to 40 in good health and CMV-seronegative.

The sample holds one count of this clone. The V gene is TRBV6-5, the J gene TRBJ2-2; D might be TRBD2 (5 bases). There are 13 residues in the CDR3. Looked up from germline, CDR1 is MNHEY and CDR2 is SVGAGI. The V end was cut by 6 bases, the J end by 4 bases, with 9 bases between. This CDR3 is CASRLTSTGELFF. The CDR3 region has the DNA TGTGCCAGCAGGTTAACTAGCACCGGGGAGCTGTTTTTT.

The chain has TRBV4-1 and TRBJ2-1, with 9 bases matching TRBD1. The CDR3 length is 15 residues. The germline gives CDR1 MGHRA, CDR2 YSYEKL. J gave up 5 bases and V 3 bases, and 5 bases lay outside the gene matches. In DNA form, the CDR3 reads TGCGCCAGCAGCCATGGCCGGGACAGGGACAATGAGCAGTTCTTC. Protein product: CASSHGRDRDNEQFF.

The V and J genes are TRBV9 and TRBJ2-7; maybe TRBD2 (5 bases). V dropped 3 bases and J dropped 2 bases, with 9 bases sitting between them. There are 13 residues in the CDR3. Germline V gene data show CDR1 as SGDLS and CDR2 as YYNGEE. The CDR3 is CASSEGSTYEQYF. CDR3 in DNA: TGTGCCAGCAGCGAAGGGAGTACCTACGAGCAGTACTTC.

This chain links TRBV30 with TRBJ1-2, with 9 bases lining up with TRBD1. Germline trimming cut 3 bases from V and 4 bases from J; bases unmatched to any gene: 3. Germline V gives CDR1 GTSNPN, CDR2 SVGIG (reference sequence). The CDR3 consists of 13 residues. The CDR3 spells CAWRGTGSYGYTF. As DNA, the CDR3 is TGTGCCTGGAGGGGGACAGGGTCCTATGGCTACACCTTC.

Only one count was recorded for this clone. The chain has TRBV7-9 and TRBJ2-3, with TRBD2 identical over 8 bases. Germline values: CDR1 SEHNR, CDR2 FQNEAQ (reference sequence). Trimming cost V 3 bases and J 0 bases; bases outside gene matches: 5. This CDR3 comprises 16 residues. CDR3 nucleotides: TGTGCCAGCAGCTTCTTAGCGGGGATTAGCACAGATACGCAGTATTTT. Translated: CASSFLAGISTDTQYF.

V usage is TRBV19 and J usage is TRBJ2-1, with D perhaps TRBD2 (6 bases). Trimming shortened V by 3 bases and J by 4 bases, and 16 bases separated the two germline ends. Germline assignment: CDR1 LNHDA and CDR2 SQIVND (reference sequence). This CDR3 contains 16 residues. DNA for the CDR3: TGTGCCAGTAGTATTTGGGGACTTGGGAAATACAATGAGCAGTTCTTC. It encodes CASSIWGLGKYNEQFF.

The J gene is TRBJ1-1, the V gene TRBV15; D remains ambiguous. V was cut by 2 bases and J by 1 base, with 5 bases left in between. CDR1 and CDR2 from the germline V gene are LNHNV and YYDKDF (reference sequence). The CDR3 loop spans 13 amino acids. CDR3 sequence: CATSRRENTEAFF. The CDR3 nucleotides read TGTGCCACCAGCAGACGGGAGAACACTGAAGCTTTCTTT.

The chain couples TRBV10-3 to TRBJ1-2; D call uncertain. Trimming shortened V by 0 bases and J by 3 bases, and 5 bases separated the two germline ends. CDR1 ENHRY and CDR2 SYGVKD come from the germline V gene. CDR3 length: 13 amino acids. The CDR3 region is CAISESSDYGYTF. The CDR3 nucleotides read TGTGCCATCAGTGAGTCGTCAGACTATGGCTACACCTTC.

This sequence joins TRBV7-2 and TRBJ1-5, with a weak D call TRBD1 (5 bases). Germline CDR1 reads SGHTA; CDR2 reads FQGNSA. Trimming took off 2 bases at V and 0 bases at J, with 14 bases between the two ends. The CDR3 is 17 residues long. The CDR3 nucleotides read TGTGCCAGCAGCTTATCGAGGACACGTTATAGCAATCAGCCCCAGCATTTT. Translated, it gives CASSLSRTRYSNQPQHF.

CDR3 sequence (DNA): TGTGCCTGGACCCAAGCCCTAGGAAACACCGGGGAGCTGTTTTTT. Translation: CAWTQALGNTGELFF. The chain joins TRBV30 to TRBJ2-2; D is uncertain. V was pared by 4 bases and J by 2 bases, with 14 bases between. The CDR3 consists of 15 residues. Germline V gene sequence: CDR1 GTSNPN, CDR2 SVGIG (reference sequence).

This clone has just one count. CDR3 DNA sequence: TGTGCCAGCAGCTTAAGTACGGGGGAAGGCAATCAGCCCCAGCATTTT. Translating it yields CASSLSTGEGNQPQHF. The rearrangement joins TRBV7-9 to TRBJ1-5, with D possibly matching TRBD1 (5 bases). CDR1 and CDR2 from the germline V gene are SEHNR and FQNEAQ (reference sequence). V was cut by 2 bases and J by 2 bases, with 13 bases left in between. This CDR3 contains 16 residues.

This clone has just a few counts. CDR3 bases: TGTGCCAGCAGACTACCTATGAGCGAGACCCAGTACTTC. Protein: CASRLPMSETQYF. V gene TRBV6-5 combines with J gene TRBJ2-5; D is uncertain. Germline V gene data show CDR1 as MNHEY and CDR2 as SVGAGI. With 6 bases removed from V and 5 bases from J, the gap between germline ends came to 13 bases. The CDR3 length is 13 residues.